This is a list of T cell receptor beta chains from one sample in a study of blood T cell repertoires in COVID-19. Profiling relied on immunoSEQ multiplex PCR, and the TCRdb table lists in-frame clones only, not all of them. Counted here are about 140,000 clones, 75% to 85% occurring once; the ten biggest clones make up more than 8.5%. The sample was peripheral blood. The receptors derive from a man aged 55 to 69 with active or convalescent COVID-19. The conserved cysteine and the conserved F or W are not part of the CDR3 here. Clone size is given for some rows only: seen once, a few or many times, or a class if the clone is expanded.

j_gene	abundance	v_gene	CDR3aa
TRBJ1-1	NA	TRBV5-1	ASSLAPRQGRLTEAF
TRBJ2-1	many	TRBV6-2/TRBV6-3	ASSYSSREYRNEQF
TRBJ2-3	NA	TRBV18	ASSPGSEDTQY
TRBJ2-1	NA	TRBV5-1	ASSLDGYNEQF
TRBJ1-2	NA	TRBV6-5	ASSPLGTGHYGYT
TRBJ2-2	NA	TRBV6-1	ASSVQGAISNGELF
TRBJ2-7	NA	TRBV7-2	ASSLAHLGSYEQY
TRBJ1-4	once	TRBV9	ASSDGTENEKLF
TRBJ1-1	NA	TRBV6-2/TRBV6-3	ASSPSTEAF
TRBJ1-6	NA	TRBV19	ASSPQSGQGNSPLH
TRBJ1-2	NA	TRBV14	ASSPWTGEDYGYT
TRBJ1-2	NA	TRBV12-3/TRBV12-4	ASSLKAVYGYT
TRBJ2-3	once	TRBV19	ASIKTSGTTDTQY
TRBJ2-7	NA	TRBV18	ASSPSQGGYEQY
TRBJ1-1	NA	TRBV11-3	ASSYTGTGNSNTEAF
TRBJ1-2	once	TRBV7-2	ASSLAGRGDYGYT
TRBJ1-1	NA	TRBV2	ASRDGHLSDTEAF
TRBJ1-4	NA	TRBV28	ASSLGPGGTGNEKLF
TRBJ2-7	once	TRBV6-2/TRBV6-3	ASSPAEGRVREQY
TRBJ2-6	NA	TRBV5-6	ASSLTGPGANVLT
TRBJ2-5	few	TRBV12-5	ASGDGSFAETQY
TRBJ1-1	few	TRBV11-2	ASSLGYGGVSEAF
TRBJ1-2	NA	TRBV3-1/TRBV3-2	ASSQDPPPPGHHYNYGYT
TRBJ2-3	once	TRBV9	ASTVQGGIADTQY
TRBJ1-4	NA	TRBV30	AWMSRTGGEKLF
TRBJ1-2	NA	TRBV6-5	ASNQGDHYGYT
TRBJ2-5	NA	TRBV7-2	ASSFQRLAGDQETQY
TRBJ2-7	NA	TRBV2	ASWGPAGGSYEQY
TRBJ2-6	NA	TRBV5-1	ASSGMGQAADSGANVLT
TRBJ1-2	NA	TRBV19	ASSTGQGNGYT
TRBJ2-2	NA	TRBV30	AFKGGFTGELF
TRBJ2-7	few	TRBV11-3	ASSSLNDRGPDEQY
TRBJ2-7	NA	TRBV6-2/TRBV6-3	ASSYPTRSSYEQY
TRBJ1-5	NA	TRBV7-9	ASSQTDTGGNQPQH
TRBJ1-5	NA	TRBV6-2/TRBV6-3	ASSTDSEGGQPQH
TRBJ1-1	NA	TRBV6-4	ASRARGLMNTEAF
TRBJ1-5	NA	TRBV27	ASSLFRGASNQPQH
TRBJ2-2	NA	TRBV18	ASSPIVYTGELF
TRBJ1-1	NA	TRBV18	ASSPPPQGTEAF
TRBJ1-6	NA	TRBV19	ASSTRGGEGSPLH
TRBJ2-4	NA	TRBV24-1	ATSERTSGSKNIQY
TRBJ2-1	NA	TRBV5-5	ASSLYHQQGNEQF
TRBJ1-2	NA	TRBV29-1	SVEAPSPHDRGLGYGYT
TRBJ1-2	NA	TRBV7-9	ASSPTGQGIANYGYT
TRBJ1-6	NA	TRBV7-2	ASSLVTGQPNSPLH
TRBJ2-7	NA	TRBV30	AWRTGTGGIFSYEQY
TRBJ2-1	NA	TRBV10-3	AITPGGVIDEQF
TRBJ1-4	NA	TRBV27	ASSFQNSIGKLF
TRBJ1-3	NA	TRBV7-6	ASSSGTGVSGNTIY
TRBJ2-1	NA	TRBV6-6	ASSYGPGLAGPEQF
TRBJ1-2	NA	TRBV6-6	ASSYPTSSTGGGYT
TRBJ1-5	NA	TRBV7-2	ASSLAPRQTARNQPQH
TRBJ1-1	NA	TRBV9	ASSAGTGNTEAF